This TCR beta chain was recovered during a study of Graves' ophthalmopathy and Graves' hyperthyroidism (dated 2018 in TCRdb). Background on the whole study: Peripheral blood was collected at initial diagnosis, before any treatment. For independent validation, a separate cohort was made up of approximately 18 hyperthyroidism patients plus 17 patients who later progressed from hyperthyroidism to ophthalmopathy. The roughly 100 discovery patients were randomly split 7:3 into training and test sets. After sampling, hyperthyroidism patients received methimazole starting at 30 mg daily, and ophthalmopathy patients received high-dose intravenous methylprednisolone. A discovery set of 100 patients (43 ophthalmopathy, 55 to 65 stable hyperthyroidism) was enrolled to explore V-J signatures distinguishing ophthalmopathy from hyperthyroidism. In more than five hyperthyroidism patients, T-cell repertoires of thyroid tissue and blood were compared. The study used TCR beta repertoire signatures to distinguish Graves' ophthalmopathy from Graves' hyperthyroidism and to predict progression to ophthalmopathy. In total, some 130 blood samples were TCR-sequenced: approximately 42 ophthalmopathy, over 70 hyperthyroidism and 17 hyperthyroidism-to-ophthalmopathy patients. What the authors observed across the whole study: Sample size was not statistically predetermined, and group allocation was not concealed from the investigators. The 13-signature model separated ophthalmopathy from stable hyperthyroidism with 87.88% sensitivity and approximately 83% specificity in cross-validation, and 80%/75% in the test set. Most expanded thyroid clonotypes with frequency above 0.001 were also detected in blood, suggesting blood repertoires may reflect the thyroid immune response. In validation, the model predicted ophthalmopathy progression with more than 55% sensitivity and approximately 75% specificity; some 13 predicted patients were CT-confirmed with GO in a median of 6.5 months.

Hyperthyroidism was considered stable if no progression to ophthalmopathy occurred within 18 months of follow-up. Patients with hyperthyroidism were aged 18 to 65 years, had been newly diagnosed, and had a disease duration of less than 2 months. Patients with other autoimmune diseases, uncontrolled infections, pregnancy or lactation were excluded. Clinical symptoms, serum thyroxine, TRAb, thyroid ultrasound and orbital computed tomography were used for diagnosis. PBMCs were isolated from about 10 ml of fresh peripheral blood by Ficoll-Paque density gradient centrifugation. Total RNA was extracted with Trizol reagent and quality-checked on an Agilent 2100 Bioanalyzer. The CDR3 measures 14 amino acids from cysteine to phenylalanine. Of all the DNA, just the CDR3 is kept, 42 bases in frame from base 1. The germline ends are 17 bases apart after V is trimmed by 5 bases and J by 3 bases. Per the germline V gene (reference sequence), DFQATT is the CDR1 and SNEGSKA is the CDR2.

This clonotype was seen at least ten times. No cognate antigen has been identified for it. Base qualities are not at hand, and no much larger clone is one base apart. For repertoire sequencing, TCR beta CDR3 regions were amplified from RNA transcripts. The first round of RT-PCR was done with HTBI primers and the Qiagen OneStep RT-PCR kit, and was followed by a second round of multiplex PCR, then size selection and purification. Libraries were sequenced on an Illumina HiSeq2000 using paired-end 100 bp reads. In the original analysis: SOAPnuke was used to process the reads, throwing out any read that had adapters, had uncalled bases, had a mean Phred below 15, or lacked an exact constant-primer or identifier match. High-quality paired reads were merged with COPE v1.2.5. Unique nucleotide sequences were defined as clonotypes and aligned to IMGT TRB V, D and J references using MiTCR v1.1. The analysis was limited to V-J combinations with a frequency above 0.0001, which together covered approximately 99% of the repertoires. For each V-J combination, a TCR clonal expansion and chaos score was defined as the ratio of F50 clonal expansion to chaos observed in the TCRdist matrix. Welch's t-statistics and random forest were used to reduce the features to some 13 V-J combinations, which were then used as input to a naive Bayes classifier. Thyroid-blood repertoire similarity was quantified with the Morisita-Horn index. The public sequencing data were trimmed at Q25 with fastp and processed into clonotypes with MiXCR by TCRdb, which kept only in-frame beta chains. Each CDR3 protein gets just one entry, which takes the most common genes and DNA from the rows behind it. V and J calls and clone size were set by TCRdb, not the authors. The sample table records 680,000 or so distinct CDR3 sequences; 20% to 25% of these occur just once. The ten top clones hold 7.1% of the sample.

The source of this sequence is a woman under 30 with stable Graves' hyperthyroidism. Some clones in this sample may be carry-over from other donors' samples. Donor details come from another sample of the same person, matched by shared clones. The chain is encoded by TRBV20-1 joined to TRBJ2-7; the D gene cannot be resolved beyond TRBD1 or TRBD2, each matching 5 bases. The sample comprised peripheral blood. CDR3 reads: CSAGRAGGGYEQYF. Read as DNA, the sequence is TGCAGTGCTGGCCGGGCAGGTGGGGGCTACGAGCAGTACTTC.